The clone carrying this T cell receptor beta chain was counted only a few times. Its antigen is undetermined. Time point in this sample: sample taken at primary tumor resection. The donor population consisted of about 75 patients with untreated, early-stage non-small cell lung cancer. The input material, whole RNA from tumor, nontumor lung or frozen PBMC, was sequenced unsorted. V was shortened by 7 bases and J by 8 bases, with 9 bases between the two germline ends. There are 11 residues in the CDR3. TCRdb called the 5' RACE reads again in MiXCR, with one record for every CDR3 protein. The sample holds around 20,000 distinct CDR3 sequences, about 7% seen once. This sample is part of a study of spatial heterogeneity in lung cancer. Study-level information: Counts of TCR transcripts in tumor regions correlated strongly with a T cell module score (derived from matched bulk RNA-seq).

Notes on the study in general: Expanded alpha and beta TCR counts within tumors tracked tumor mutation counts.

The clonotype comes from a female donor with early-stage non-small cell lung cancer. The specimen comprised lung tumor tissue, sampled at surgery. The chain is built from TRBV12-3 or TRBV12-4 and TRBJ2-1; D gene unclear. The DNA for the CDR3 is TGTGCCAGCACACTCTCCCATGAGCAGTTCTTC. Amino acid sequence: CASTLSHEQFF.